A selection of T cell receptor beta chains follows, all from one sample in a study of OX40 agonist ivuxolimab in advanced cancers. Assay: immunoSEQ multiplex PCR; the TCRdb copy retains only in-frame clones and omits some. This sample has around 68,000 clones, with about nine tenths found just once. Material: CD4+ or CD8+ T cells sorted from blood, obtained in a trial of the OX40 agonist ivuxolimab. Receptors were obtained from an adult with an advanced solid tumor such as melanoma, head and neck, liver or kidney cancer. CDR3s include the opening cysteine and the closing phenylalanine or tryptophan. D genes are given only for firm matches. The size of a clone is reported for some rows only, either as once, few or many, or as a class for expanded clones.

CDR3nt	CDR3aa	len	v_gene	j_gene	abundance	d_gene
TGTGCCAGTAGTATAGAGGGACTAGCGGGAGGCACAGATACGCAGTATTTT	CASSIEGLAGGTDTQYF	17	TRBV19	TRBJ2-3	NA	TRBD2
TGTGCCAGCAGCTTAAATCGCTACGAGCAGTACTTC	CASSLNRYEQYF	12	TRBV11-2	TRBJ2-7	NA	NA
TGTGCCAGTAGTTGGGACCCCCGTAGCACAGATACGCAGTATTTT	CASSWDPRSTDTQYF	15	TRBV19	TRBJ2-3	NA	NA
TGTGCCAGCAGTAGAACAGAATCTGGAAACACCATATATTTT	CASSRTESGNTIYF	14	TRBV27	TRBJ1-3	NA	NA
TGTGCCAGCAGTTTGCTGGGTGCAACTAATGAAAAACTGTTTTTT	CASSLLGATNEKLFF	15	TRBV27	TRBJ1-4	NA	NA
TGTGCCAGCACCCGGACTAGCGGGAGCACCTACAATGAGCAGTTCTTC	CASTRTSGSTYNEQFF	16	TRBV11-2	TRBJ2-1	NA	TRBD2
TGTGCCAGCAGCTTAAATGGGGCCTTTGAAAAACTGTTTTTT	CASSLNGAFEKLFF	14	TRBV11-2	TRBJ1-4	NA	NA
TGTGCCAGCAGTGCCGGGAGAGGAGGCACCGGGGAGCTGTTTTTT	CASSAGRGGTGELFF	15	TRBV2	TRBJ2-2	NA	NA
TGTGCCAGTAGTATAGCTAGGACTAGCGGTAACTACAATGAGCAGTTCTTC	CASSIARTSGNYNEQFF	17	TRBV19	TRBJ2-1	NA	TRBD2
TGTGCCAGTAGTGAAACTCACATAGCCAAAAACATTCAGTACTTC	CASSETHIAKNIQYF	15	TRBV19	TRBJ2-4	NA	NA
TGCAGCGTTTCTCGTAGGAACACCGGGGAGCTGTTTTTT	CSVSRRNTGELFF	13	TRBV29-1	TRBJ2-2	NA	NA
TGTGCCAGCCGTCTCGGGGGGGATGATCAGCCCCAGCATTTT	CASRLGGDDQPQHF	14	TRBV21-1	TRBJ1-5	once	NA
TGCGCCAGCAGCCGAGACAGGACGATGGTGTACGAGCAGTACTTC	CASSRDRTMVYEQYF	15	TRBV4-1	TRBJ2-7	once	NA
TGCGCCAGCAGCCAACTAGGGACAGATACGCAGTATTTT	CASSQLGTDTQYF	13	TRBV4-1	TRBJ2-3	NA	NA
TGTGCCACCAGCAGAGAACAGGGGGTTCCTGGAAACACCATATATTTT	CATSREQGVPGNTIYF	16	TRBV15	TRBJ1-3	NA	TRBD1
TGTGCCAGCAGTAGTTTGGACAGGCTACATCAGCCCCAGCATTTT	CASSSLDRLHQPQHF	15	TRBV28	TRBJ1-5	NA	TRBD1
TGCAGCGTTGAACGTGGACCGGGACTAGCGGGGAAGAACACCGGGGAGCTGTTTTTT	CSVERGPGLAGKNTGELFF	19	TRBV29-1	TRBJ2-2	NA	TRBD2
TGTGCCAGTAGTATGATTCGGGTGGCGAACACTGAAGCTTTCTTT	CASSMIRVANTEAFF	15	TRBV19	TRBJ1-1	NA	NA
TGTGCTAGTGGTCTAGGACAGTCTTACGAGCAGTACTTC	CASGLGQSYEQYF	13	TRBV12-5	TRBJ2-7	NA	NA
TGCGCCAGCAGCGAGGACAGGGGAGGGGAAAAACTGTTTTTT	CASSEDRGGEKLFF	14	TRBV5-1	TRBJ1-4	NA	TRBD1
TGTGCCAGTAGTATAGACAGCCTCTCTGGGGCCAACGTCCTGACTTTC	CASSIDSLSGANVLTF	16	TRBV19	TRBJ2-6	NA	NA
TGTGCCAGCAGTAGACCCGGACTAGTTCCGGGCGAGCAGTACTTC	CASSRPGLVPGEQYF	15	TRBV5-8	TRBJ2-7	NA	TRBD2
TGTGCCAGCAGAGAGGGGGGCTCCTATAATTCACCCCTCCACTTT	CASREGGSYNSPLHF	15	TRBV6-5	TRBJ1-6	once	NA
TGTGCCAGCAGCCTCCGGTCGACTGGGGCCAACGTCCTGACTTTC	CASSLRSTGANVLTF	15	TRBV7-9	TRBJ2-6	once	NA
TGTGCCAGTAGTATAGTAGCGGGAGGTTCGGACGAGCAGTACTTC	CASSIVAGGSDEQYF	15	TRBV19	TRBJ2-7	NA	TRBD2
TGTGCCAGCAGTGAAGCAGGGTTCAATGAGCAGTTCTTC	CASSEAGFNEQFF	13	TRBV2	TRBJ2-1	NA	NA
TGTGCCAGCAGCACGGGACTAGCGGTCTACAATGAGCAGTTCTTC	CASSTGLAVYNEQFF	15	TRBV7-2	TRBJ2-1	NA	TRBD2